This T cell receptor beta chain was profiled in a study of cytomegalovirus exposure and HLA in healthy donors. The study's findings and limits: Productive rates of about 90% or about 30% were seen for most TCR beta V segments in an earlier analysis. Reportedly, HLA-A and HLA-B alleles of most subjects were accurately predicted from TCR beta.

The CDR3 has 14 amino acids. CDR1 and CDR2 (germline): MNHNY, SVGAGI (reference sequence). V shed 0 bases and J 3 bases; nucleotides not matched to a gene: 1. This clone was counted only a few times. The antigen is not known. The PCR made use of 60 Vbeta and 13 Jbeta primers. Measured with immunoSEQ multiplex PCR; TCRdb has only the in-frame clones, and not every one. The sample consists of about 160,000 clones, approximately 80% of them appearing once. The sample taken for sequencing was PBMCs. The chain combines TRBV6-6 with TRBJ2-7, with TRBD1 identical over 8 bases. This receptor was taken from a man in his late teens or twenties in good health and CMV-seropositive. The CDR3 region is CASSYSGQVYEQYF. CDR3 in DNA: TGTGCCAGCAGTTACTCGGGACAGGTCTACGAGCAGTACTTC.